This T cell receptor beta chain is from a study of OX40 agonist ivuxolimab in advanced cancers. Study summary: Dose-escalation cases comprised hepatocellular carcinoma, melanoma, renal cell or head and neck cancer.

Sampled blood was obtained at baseline, cycle 4 day 1, and cycle 7 day 1. TCRdb's copy holds only in-frame clones and misses some; the assay was immunoSEQ multiplex PCR. Here the sample spans under 20,000 clones, almost 85% being singletons. The V end lost 6 bases, the J end lost 5 bases, and 8 bases lay between the germline ends. The CDR3 has 11 residues. The germline V gene has CDR1 MNHNY and CDR2 SVGAGI (reference sequence). In the case of this clone: Antigen: not known.

Points from the study as a whole: Dosing at 0.1 to 3.0 mg/kg was accompanied by clonal expansion of CD4+ and CD8+ blood T cells by week 6.

This material consisted of CD4+ or CD8+ T cells sorted from blood, taken in a trial of the OX40 agonist ivuxolimab. This sequence was found in an adult with an advanced solid tumor such as melanoma, head and neck, liver or kidney cancer. The genes are TRBV6-6 and TRBJ2-7, with unresolved D. The CDR3, as DNA: TGTGCCAGCAGCTCCTACCACGAGCAGTACTTC. This codes for CASSSYHEQYF.